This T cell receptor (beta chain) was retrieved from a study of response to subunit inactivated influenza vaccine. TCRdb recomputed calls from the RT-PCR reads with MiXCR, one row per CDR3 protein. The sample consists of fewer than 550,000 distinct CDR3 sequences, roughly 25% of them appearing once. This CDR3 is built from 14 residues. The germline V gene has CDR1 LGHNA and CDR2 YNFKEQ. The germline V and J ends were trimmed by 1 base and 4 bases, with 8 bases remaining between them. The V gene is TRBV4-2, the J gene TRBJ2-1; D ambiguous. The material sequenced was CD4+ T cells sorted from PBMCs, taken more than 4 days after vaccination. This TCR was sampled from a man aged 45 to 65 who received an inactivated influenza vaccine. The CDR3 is CASSQGAPYNEQFF. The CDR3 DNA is TGTGCCAGCAGCCAAGGAGCCCCTTACAATGAGCAGTTCTTC.